The rows below give T cell receptor beta chains drawn from one sample of a study of blood T cells in healthy people across ages. TCRdb used MiXCR to reprocess the 5' RACE reads, holding one entry per CDR3 protein. The sample comprises about 800,000 distinct CDR3 sequences, roughly 25% of which are singletons, and more than 3% rests with the top ten. The same data also went into a second study, on T cells of mothers and their children.

The sample taken for sequencing was blood. These receptors were obtained from a boy aged 10-17 years in good health. CDR3s include the opening cysteine and the closing phenylalanine or tryptophan. The order of the fields is CDR3 length, V gene, CDR3 protein.

>14|TRBV28
CASNQDRVYEKLFF
>14|TRBV28
CASSSGLKNTEAFF
>16|TRBV5-1
CASSLGATGANYGYTF
>15|TRBV4-1
CASSQVRGGGNEQFF
>14|TRBV4-3
CASTPTLGEEKLFF
>14|TRBV29-1
CSVVGDRSNTEAFF
>14|TRBV20-1
CSARDPAGINIQYF
>13|TRBV25-1
CASSDRTQETQYF
>15|TRBV15
CATSRVTGSRNEQYF
>15|TRBV6-5
CASSPGRRSNQPQHF
>13|TRBV5-1
CASSSEGSYEQYF